The next 30 T cell receptor beta chains were all read from a single sample in a study of blood T cell repertoires in COVID-19. Profiled with immunoSEQ multiplex PCR; TCRdb holds only in-frame clones, not every one. Here the sample spans approximately 54,000 clones, around nine tenths being singletons. The material sequenced was peripheral blood. Receptor source: a man in his fifties with acute or convalescent COVID-19.

This clone was seen once. The chain's CDR3 is CASSQDVYSGNTIYF. The CDR3 DNA reads as TGTGCCAGCAGCCAAGACGTCTACTCTGGAAACACCATATATTTT. The chain employs TRBV14 and TRBJ1-3; D call uncertain. The CDR3 is made up of 15 amino acids. Per the germline V gene, CDR1 is SGHDN and CDR2 is FVKESK. V lost 0 bases, J lost 0 bases, and 6 bases lay in between.

The chain employs TRBV6-5 and TRBJ1-2; possibly TRBD1 for D (6 bases). Germline V gives CDR1 MNHEY, CDR2 SVGAGI. The CDR3 is 15 residues long. V was clipped by 6 bases and J by 7 bases, with 21 bases between them. The DNA for the CDR3 is TGTGCCAGCAGACAAAGGAAAGGACAGTCGGGTGGCTACACCTTC. Amino acid sequence: CASRQRKGQSGGYTF.

The chain links TRBV28 to TRBJ2-7; 10 nucleotides align to TRBD2. The V and J ends lost 6 bases and 5 bases, in that order; junction bases with no gene match: 7. CDR1 is MDHEN, CDR2 SYDVKM, per germline. The CDR3 covers 14 residues. CDR3 nucleotides: TGTGCCAGCAGCCCCGGGACTAGCGTCGACGAGCAGTACTTC. This sequence encodes CASSPGTSVDEQYF.

In this sample, this clone turned up a few times. The V and J genes are TRBV7-9 and TRBJ2-7; D perhaps matches TRBD2 (5 bases). V was cut by 4 bases and J by 5 bases, with 12 bases left in between. CDR3 size: 13 residues. The germline V gene encodes CDR1 SEHNR and CDR2 FQNEAQ (reference sequence). The CDR3: CASSSLRGNEQYF. The DNA for the CDR3 is TGTGCCAGCAGCTCCTTGAGAGGGAACGAGCAGTACTTC.

The chain joins TRBV29-1 to TRBJ1-2; D not certain. The CDR3 contains 12 residues. Looked up from germline, CDR1 is SQVTM and CDR2 is ANQGSEA. Trimming shortened V by 7 bases and J by 3 bases, and 12 bases separated the two germline ends. CDR3 amino acids: CSALGRYYGYTF. CDR3 DNA: TGCAGCGCGCTGGGCAGGTACTATGGCTACACCTTC.

This chain joins TRBV7-2 and TRBJ1-4; weak D call: TRBD1 (5 bases). Trimming stripped 1 base from V and 10 bases from J, with 13 bases between. Germline V gene sequence: CDR1 SGHTA, CDR2 FQGNSA. The CDR3 is 14 amino acids. DNA of the CDR3: TGTGCCAGCAGCTTAGTTTCCGGGGGTGGAAAACTGTTTTTT. It translates to CASSLVSGGGKLFF.

The chain couples TRBV7-4 to TRBJ2-2; 12 bases map to TRBD2. Germline CDR1 is SGHVT and CDR2 is SQSDAQ. The CDR3 length is 19 residues. The J segment lost 4 bases and the V segment lost 2 bases, leaving 11 bases of the junction unmatched. As DNA, the CDR3 is TGTGCCAGCAGCTTACCGGGACACACTAGCGGGAGGATCACCGGGGAGCTGTTTTTT. Translation: CASSLPGHTSGRITGELFF.

J is TRBJ1-5 and V is TRBV6-5; D perhaps matches TRBD1 (6 bases). This CDR3 comprises 13 residues. The germline V and J ends were trimmed by 8 bases and 6 bases, with 14 bases remaining between them. The germline gives CDR1 MNHEY, CDR2 SVGAGI. CDR3 sequence reads: CASSNRAGQPQHF. The CDR3 nucleotides read TGTGCCAGCTCGAACAGGGCAGGTCAGCCCCAGCATTTT.

The table lists this clone with a count of one. The chain uses TRBV6-6 and TRBJ1-2; TRBD1 aligns across 7 bases. Germline trimming cut 5 bases from V and 7 bases from J; bases unmatched to any gene: 13. Germline values: CDR1 MNHNY, CDR2 SVGAGI (reference sequence). The CDR3 sequence is 15 residues long. The CDR3 region is CASSRSGLTGSGYTF. The CDR3 region has the DNA TGTGCCAGCAGTCGCTCAGGCTTGACAGGGTCTGGCTACACCTTC.

The chain has TRBV11-3 and TRBJ2-7, with a tentative D call TRBD2 (6 bases). The ends were cut back, 0 bases at V and 0 bases at J, with 9 bases in the middle. The CDR3 loop spans 15 amino acids. In germline, CDR1 is SGHNT, CDR2 YENEEA. The CDR3 sequence is CASSLDVGSSYEQYF. The CDR3 nucleotides read TGTGCCAGCAGCTTAGATGTCGGGAGCTCCTACGAGCAGTACTTC.

V gene TRBV6-4 combines with J gene TRBJ2-2; tentatively, D is TRBD2 (6 bases). Germline V CDR1 and CDR2: MRHNA, SNTAGT. With 6 bases removed from V and 1 base from J, the gap between germline ends came to 9 bases. The CDR3 consists of 14 residues. The CDR3 region has the DNA TGTGCCAGCAGACGGGACTTGAACACCGGGGAGCTGTTTTTT. Its protein is CASRRDLNTGELFF.

The CDR3 spells CASSLDRVNGYTF. CDR3 bases: TGTGCCAGCAGCCTCGACAGGGTGAATGGCTACACCTTC. V and J are TRBV3-1 (or the pseudogene TRBV3-2) and TRBJ1-2; 7 nucleotides line up with TRBD1. V dropped 4 bases and J dropped 6; count of bases not matched to a gene: 5. The germline CDR1 and CDR2 sequences are LGHDT and YNNKEL (reference sequence). This CDR3 region has 13 residues.

This clone was seen a handful of times. V usage is TRBV12-3 or TRBV12-4 and J usage is TRBJ1-2, with 7 nucleotides matching TRBD1. This CDR3 region has 13 residues. V lost 6 bases and J lost 4; bases outside the gene matches: 5. For the CDR3, the DNA is TGTGCCAGCAGCCAGGGACAGATCTATGGCTACACCTTC. Protein: CASSQGQIYGYTF.

The CDR3: CASSPTWAGWGETQYF. The CDR3 DNA sequence: TGTGCCAGTAGCCCCACGTGGGCGGGGTGGGGGGAGACCCAGTACTTC. The genes are TRBV19 and TRBJ2-5, with D tentatively TRBD2 (6 bases). The CDR3 spans 16 residues. V lost 6 bases and J 5 bases, leaving 22 bases between the germline ends. The germline gives CDR1 LNHDA, CDR2 SQIVND (reference sequence).

J is TRBJ2-7 and V is TRBV5-6, with 14 bases lining up with TRBD2. The CDR3 is made up of 18 amino acids. With 0 bases clipped from V and 2 bases from J, the junction kept 7 bases outside the gene matches. Germline CDR1 reads SGHDT; CDR2 reads YYEEEE. CDR3 protein: CASSLGLAGGKITYEQYF. The CDR3 DNA reads as TGTGCCAGCAGCTTGGGACTAGCGGGGGGGAAAATAACCTACGAGCAGTACTTC.

The chain links TRBV10-3 to TRBJ2-1; perhaps TRBD2 as D (6 bases). This CDR3 region has 17 residues. The germline V gene encodes CDR1 ENHRY and CDR2 SYGVKD. The V gene lost 0 bases and the J gene lost 5 bases, with 17 bases spanning the gap. The DNA for the CDR3 is TGTGCCATCAGTGAGTCAGTGGATGAGACTAGGCACAATGAGCAGTTCTTC. This translates into CAISESVDETRHNEQFF.

The chain links TRBV4-2 to TRBJ2-7; D perhaps matches TRBD2 (5 bases). The V and J ends lost 5 bases and 0 bases respectively, with 11 bases between them. The CDR3 extends over 14 amino acids. Germline CDR1 is LGHNA and CDR2 is YNFKEQ. The CDR3 DNA reads as TGTGCCAGCAGCTCACCCGGGATCTCCTACGAGCAGTACTTC. Protein product: CASSSPGISYEQYF.

The rearrangement joins TRBV6-5 to TRBJ2-1; perhaps TRBD1 as D (5 bases). The germline gives CDR1 MNHEY, CDR2 SVGAGI. V lost 7 bases to trimming and J lost 8 bases, with 18 bases between them. The CDR3 is 14 residues long. CDR3 residues: CASNANRYLDEQFF. The CDR3 DNA follows: TGTGCCAGCAATGCTAACAGGTACCTGGATGAGCAGTTCTTC.

The rearrangement joins TRBV5-1 to TRBJ2-3; TRBD2 matches at 7 bases. The V gene's germline CDR1 is SGHRS and CDR2 YFSETQ. Trimming cost V 0 bases and J 3 bases; bases outside gene matches: 4. The CDR3 has 15 residues. The CDR3 coding sequence is TGCGCCAGCAGCTTGGCCTCACTAGCGACAGATACGCAGTATTTT. It translates to CASSLASLATDTQYF.

V and J are TRBV29-1 and TRBJ2-7; 10 bases map to TRBD2. The CDR3 loop spans 14 amino acids. The germline V gene has CDR1 SQVTM and CDR2 ANQGSEA. The J segment lost 1 base and the V segment lost 3 bases, leaving 3 bases of the junction unmatched. The CDR3 DNA sequence: TGCAGCGTTGACGGTAGCGGGGGGTCCTACGAGCAGTACTTC. This translates into CSVDGSGGSYEQYF.

The rearrangement joins TRBV19 to TRBJ1-5; weak D call: TRBD1 (6 bases). This CDR3 has 16 residues. Germline values: CDR1 LNHDA, CDR2 SQIVND (reference sequence). The ends were cut back, 3 bases at V and 6 bases at J, with 18 bases in the middle. The CDR3 reads CASSIWWTDLFQPQHF. The DNA of the CDR3 is TGTGCCAGTAGTATTTGGTGGACAGACCTTTTTCAGCCCCAGCATTTT.

This chain connects TRBV21-1 to TRBJ2-3; TRBD2 was called by the table and not checked on the DNA. TRBV21-1 is deemed a pseudogene. The CDR3 extends over 14 amino acids. Here the CDR3 DNA reads TGTGCCAGCAGCACCAAGCAAAACACAGATACGCAGTATTTT. Translating it yields CASSTKQNTDTQYF.

The CDR3: CASLAGTGSNQPQHF. CDR3 DNA sequence: TGTGCCAGCCTAGCCGGGACAGGTTCCAATCAGCCCCAGCATTTT. The chain combines TRBV2 with TRBJ1-5; 8 bases are shared with TRBD1. V was pared by 8 bases and J by 3 bases, with 9 bases of the junction left unmatched. The CDR3 runs to 15 residues. The V gene's germline CDR1 is SNHLY and CDR2 FYNNEI. Using reference TRBV2 and TRBJ1-5 for the parts outside the CDR3, the full variable domain is EPEVTQTPSHQVTQMGQEVILRCVPISNHLYFYWYRQILGQKVEFLVSFYNNEISEKSEIFDDQFSVERPDGSNFTLKIRSTKLEDSAMYFCASLAGTGSNQPQHFGDGTRLSIL.

J is TRBJ2-1 and V is TRBV24-1; D might be TRBD2 (5 bases). Trimming pared 3 bases from V and 4 bases from J, leaving 12 bases between. Germline CDR1 KGHDR, CDR2 SFDVKD. The CDR3 covers 15 residues. The CDR3 protein is CATSDTERGYNEQFF. The CDR3 region has the DNA TGTGCCACCAGTGATACGGAACGGGGTTACAATGAGCAGTTCTTC.

The gene calls are TRBV9 and TRBJ2-1; 8 bases agree with TRBD2. The length of the CDR3 is 14 residues. Germline loops: CDR1 SGDLS, CDR2 YYNGEE. After removal of 3 bases from V and 9 bases from J, the junction contained 8 bases not matched to a gene. CDR3 residues: CASSEPGLDIEQFF. In nucleotides, the CDR3 is TGTGCCAGCAGCGAACCGGGACTAGATATTGAGCAGTTCTTC.

The count of this clone is one. The rearrangement uses TRBV7-2 and TRBJ1-2; D unclear. This CDR3 spans 11 amino acids. V shed 4 bases and J shed 10 bases, with 10 bases lying between them. CDR1 is SGHTA and CDR2 is FQGNSA in the germline V gene. CDR3 sequence: CASSYKLVYTF. The CDR3 DNA reads TGTGCCAGCAGCTATAAGTTAGTCTACACCTTC.

The chain carries TRBV24-1 and TRBJ1-4, with D possibly being TRBD1 (6 bases). Germline V gene sequence: CDR1 KGHDR, CDR2 SFDVKD. The CDR3 contains 15 residues. Trimming stripped 3 bases from V and 1 base from J, with 8 bases between. The CDR3 coding sequence is TGTGCCACCAGTGATACACAGGGAACTAATGAAAAACTGTTTTTT. Encoded protein: CATSDTQGTNEKLFF.

J is TRBJ1-5 and V is TRBV19; D is undetermined. Germline CDR1 is LNHDA and CDR2 is SQIVND (reference sequence). The CDR3 is made up of 14 amino acids. V lost 1 base and J 4 bases, leaving 8 bases between the germline ends. The CDR3 DNA reads TGTGCCAGTAGTATAGTTCGGGGAAATCAGCCCCAGCATTTT. It codes for CASSIVRGNQPQHF.

This clone was seen a single time. This sequence joins TRBV27 and TRBJ1-4, with 7 bases that match TRBD1. The ends lost 3 bases at V and 5 bases at J; junction bases unmatched: 6. The CDR3 sequence is 15 residues long. Germline lookup yields CDR1 MNHEY and CDR2 SMNVEV (reference sequence). CDR3 in amino acids: CASSFYGTVNEKLFF. The CDR3 DNA follows: TGTGCCAGCAGTTTCTACGGGACAGTAAATGAAAAACTGTTTTTT. Full variable domain (rest looked up from reference TRBV27 and TRBJ1-4): EAQVTQNPRYLITVTGKKLTVTCSQNMNHEYMSWYRQDPGLGLRQIYYSMNVEVTDKGDVPEGYKVSRKEKRNFPLILESPSPNQTSLYFCASSFYGTVNEKLFFGSGTQLSVL.

The chain combines TRBV5-6 with TRBJ1-2; TRBD1 matches 9 bases. The germline gives CDR1 SGHDT, CDR2 YYEEEE. Unmatched junction bases numbered 5, after V lost 1 base and J lost 7 bases. The CDR3 is 14 amino acids. The CDR3 DNA is TGTGCCAGCAGCTTGTCACAGGGGGCCGGTGGCTACACCTTC. Its translation: CASSLSQGAGGYTF. The complete variable domain, with remaining parts taken from reference TRBV5-6 and TRBJ1-2, reads DAGVTQSPTHLIKTRGQQVTLRCSPKSGHDTVSWYQQALGQGPQFIFQYYEEEERQRGNFPDRFSGHQFPNYSSELNVNALLLGDSALYLCASSLSQGAGGYTFGSGTRLTVV.